This passage covers 27 T cell receptor beta chains from one sample sequenced in a study of tumor-infiltrating lymphocytes in primary liver carcinoma. Unsorted bulk tissue, about 19-31 mg of it, served as the source for co-extraction of RNA and DNA. Total RNA amounting to around 530 ng was the source from which TCR beta cDNA was made with a constant-region primer. Investigators got TCR beta libraries out of three nested multiplex PCR rounds, done with slightly modified ARM-PCR. Researchers ran the first two PCR rounds for approximately 9 cycles each with TRBV1-TRBV30 forward primers and a C-beta reverse primer. TCRdb redid the calling of the multiplex PCR reads with MiXCR, one entry per CDR3 protein. The table includes approximately 80,000 distinct CDR3 sequences, roughly 71% detected once. Sequenced sample: tumor-adjacent normal liver tissue. Receptor source: a man aged 35-49 years with primary liver carcinoma and hepatitis B virus infection.

This clonotype was counted a few times. A much larger clone lies one base from this, so it may be a read error. The J gene is TRBJ2-5, the V gene TRBV5-5; D gene unclear. The CDR3 spans 12 residues. The germline V gene encodes CDR1 SGHKS and CDR2 YYEKEE (reference sequence). Trimming pared 1 base from V and 5 bases from J, leaving 6 bases between. This chain's CDR3 is CASSLYWETQYF. In DNA, the CDR3 is TGTGCCAGCAGCTTGTACTGGGAGACCCAGTACTTC.

This clonotype has at least ten counts. The chain recombines TRBV6-2 or TRBV6-3 with TRBJ2-7, with 10 bases fitting TRBD1. The CDR3 consists of 17 residues. In germline, CDR1 is MNHEY, CDR2 SVGEGT. With 2 bases clipped from V and 0 bases from J, the junction kept 7 bases outside the gene matches. CDR3 bases: TGTGCCAGCAGTTACCCGACAGGGGGCGAGATCTCCTACGAGCAGTACTTC. The encoded protein is CASSYPTGGEISYEQYF.

Comment on this clonotype: One junction end does not reproduce the germline sequence, and a read error may be involved. The genes are TRBV4-1 and TRBJ2-7, with TRBD2 matching 10 bases. In germline, CDR1 is MGHRA, CDR2 YSYEKL. This CDR3 comprises 13 residues. CDR3 sequence (DNA): TGCACCAGCAGCCTAGCGGGAGTAGGCGAGCAATACTTC. Translating gives CTSSLAGVGEQYF.

The genes are TRBV11-2 and TRBJ2-3; 11 positions agree with TRBD2. There are 17 residues in the CDR3. The V and J ends lost 5 bases and 2 bases, in that order; junction bases with no gene match: 9. Per the germline V gene, CDR1 is SGHAT and CDR2 is FQNNGV. CDR3: CASSLLTSGKTTDTQYF. DNA for the CDR3: TGTGCCAGCAGCCTGCTGACTAGCGGGAAGACCACAGATACGCAGTATTTT.

The chain has TRBV29-1 and TRBJ1-5; 8 bases map to TRBD1. This CDR3 is 12 amino acids long. V was clipped by 7 bases and J by 5 bases; unmatched bases: 4. Germline V gives CDR1 SQVTM, CDR2 ANQGSEA. The CDR3 DNA follows: TGCAGCGCTGGACAGGGCTATCAGCCCCAGCATTTT. Encoded protein: CSAGQGYQPQHF. Together with reference TRBV29-1 and TRBJ1-5, the CDR3 gives the full variable domain: SAVISQKPSRDICQRGTSLTIQCQVDSQVTMMFWYRQQPGQSLTLIATANQGSEATYESGFVIDKFPISRPNLTFSTLTVSNMSPEDSSIYLCSAGQGYQPQHFGDGTRLSIL.

With respect to this clonotype: One end of the junction does not line up with germline, which may come from a read error. The chain is built from TRBV4-3 and TRBJ2-1; D gene unclear. This CDR3 region has 18 residues. Germline V lookup: CDR1 LGHNA, CDR2 YSLEER. The CDR3: CSSRQRLSGYQVYNEQFF. The CDR3 region has the DNA TGCTCCAGCAGGCAACGCTTAAGTGGCTACCAAGTCTACAATGAGCAGTTCTTC.

Only a few counts were recorded for this clonotype. The rearrangement uses TRBV10-1 and TRBJ2-7; D unresolved. This CDR3 spans 13 amino acids. The V end was cut by 0 bases, the J end by 9 bases, with 12 bases between. Looked up from germline, CDR1 is WNHNN and CDR2 is SYGVQD (reference sequence). In nucleotides, the CDR3 is TGCGCCAGCAGTGAGTCGAAGCATCTCGGGCAGTACTTC. Protein product: CASSESKHLGQYF.

A note on this clonotype: With a much larger clone just one base away, this may be a read error. Because it lacks the conserved phenylalanine or tryptophan at the end, this CDR3 is likely a read error. The CDR3 loop reads CASSENLMGAAVGETQYI. The DNA for the CDR3 is TGTGCCAGCAGTGAAAATTTAATGGGGGCGGCCGTTGGAGAGACCCAGTACATC. The chain uses TRBV6-1 and TRBJ2-5; a possible D gene is TRBD1 (6 bases). V gave up 2 bases and J gave up 4 bases, with 23 bases separating them. There are 18 residues in the CDR3. Germline loops: CDR1 MNHNS, CDR2 SASEGT.

As to this clonotype: A much bigger clone sits one base away, suggesting this may be a read error. The chain is built from TRBV12-3 or TRBV12-4 and TRBJ2-7, with 8 bases that match TRBD2. The CDR3 is 13 amino acids. The CDR3 spells CAGSLLAVYKQYF. CDR3 nucleotide sequence: TGTGCCGGCAGTTTACTAGCGGTTTACAAGCAGTACTTC.

V is TRBV28 and J is TRBJ2-7; maybe TRBD2 (6 bases). The germline V gene encodes CDR1 MDHEN and CDR2 SYDVKM. V was trimmed by 5 bases and J by 4 bases, leaving 12 bases between them. CDR3 length: 13 amino acids. The CDR3 is CASSLNGRYEQYF. For the CDR3, the DNA is TGTGCCAGCAGTCTGAACGGGAGATACGAGCAGTACTTC.

The CDR3 sequence is CVCRYFLSGELFF. The CDR3 nucleotides are TGTGTCTGCAGATACTTCTTAAGCGGGGAGCTGTTTTTT. This chain joins TRBV6-2 or TRBV6-3 and TRBJ2-2; D unresolved. From germline, CDR1 is MNHEY and CDR2 SVGEGT. The CDR3 has 13 residues.

About this clonotype itself: One end of the junction varies from germline; a read error may be responsible. This chain links TRBV25-1 with TRBJ2-1; 9 bases fit TRBD1. This CDR3 region has 16 residues. In germline, CDR1 is MGHDK, CDR2 SYGVNS. CDR3 DNA: TGCGTCAGCAGTGAAACAGGGGGCGAGTCCTACAATGAGCAGTTCTTC. Translating it yields CVSSETGGESYNEQFF. The variable domain in full, completed from reference TRBV25-1 and TRBJ2-1, reads EADIYQTPRYLVIGTGKKITLECSQTMGHDKMYWYQQDPGMELHLIHYSYGVNSTEKGDLSSESTVSRIRTEHFPLTLESARPSHTSQYLCVSSETGGESYNEQFFGPGTRLTVL.

The V gene is TRBV6-2 or TRBV6-3, the J gene TRBJ2-7, with 8 bases aligning to TRBD2. Germline CDR1 and CDR2: MNHEY and SVGEGT. V shed 6 bases and J 3 bases; nucleotides not matched to a gene: 7. CDR3 size: 14 residues. Written as DNA, the CDR3 is TGTGCCAGCAGCTCCCTACTAGCGGACTACGAGCAGTACTTC. Translation: CASSSLLADYEQYF.

Concerning this clonotype itself: One end of the junction is discordant with germline, which a read error may explain. The chain combines TRBV5-4 with TRBJ2-7; the match to TRBD2 covers 12 bases. Looked up from germline, CDR1 is SGHNT and CDR2 is YYREEE (reference sequence). This CDR3 is built from 14 residues. CDR3 sequence reads: CASSYGTSGSGQCF. The CDR3 DNA reads TGTGCCAGCAGCTATGGGACTAGCGGGTCAGGGCAGTGCTTC. The variable domain in full, completed from reference TRBV5-4 and TRBJ2-7, reads ETGVTQSPTHLIKTRGQQVTLRCSSQSGHNTVSWYQQALGQGPQFIFQYYREEENGRGNFPPRFSGLQFPNYSSELNVNALELDDSALYLCASSYGTSGSGQCFGPGTRLTVT.

A single count supports this clonotype. The CDR3 spells CSARLRTSGRPNEQFF. CDR3 DNA: TGCAGTGCTAGACTTAGGACTAGCGGGAGGCCCAATGAGCAGTTCTTC. The chain couples TRBV20-1 to TRBJ2-1; 14 bases fit TRBD2. The germline gives CDR1 DFQATT, CDR2 SNEGSKA (reference sequence). J gave up 6 bases and V 2 bases, and 6 bases lay outside the gene matches. This CDR3 is 16 amino acids long.

V usage is TRBV11-2 and J usage is TRBJ2-1; tentative D call: TRBD2 (5 bases). Trimming cost V 5 bases and J 7 bases, with 12 bases left between them. CDR1 and CDR2 from the germline V gene are SGHAT and FQNNGV. The CDR3 has 13 amino acids. The DNA for the CDR3 is TGTGCCAGCAGCCGTAAACTAGGTAATGAGCAGTTCTTC. Protein product: CASSRKLGNEQFF.

This clonotype was found many times. V usage is TRBV7-9 and J usage is TRBJ1-1, with TRBD1 matching 9 bases. CDR1 is SEHNR and CDR2 is FQNEAQ in the germline V gene (reference sequence). This CDR3 is built from 14 residues. After removal of 3 bases from V and 4 bases from J, the junction contained 3 bases not matched to a gene. CDR3 nucleotides: TGTGCCAGCAGCTTTAGGACAGGGGCCACTGAAGCTTTCTTT. This sequence encodes CASSFRTGATEAFF.

This clonotype came up a few times. The final CDR3 position lacks the conserved phenylalanine or tryptophan, pointing to a likely read error. This CDR3 is CASRAGQQFL. As DNA, the CDR3 is TGCGCCAGCCGCGCGGGACAGCAGTTCTTA. The gene calls are TRBV4-1 and TRBJ2-1; a possible D gene is TRBD2 (6 bases). The CDR3 is made up of 10 amino acids. Germline V CDR1 and CDR2: MGHRA, YSYEKL. V gave up 8 bases and J gave up 11 bases, with 10 bases separating them.

A single count supports this clonotype. Germline and junction disagree at one end, which may indicate a read error. The chain couples TRBV18 to TRBJ2-7; D possibly matches TRBD1 or TRBD2 (5 bases each). The CDR3 has 15 amino acids. The germline V gene encodes CDR1 KGHSH and CDR2 LQKENI. Here the CDR3 reads CAISPLPGTPYEQYF. Written as DNA, the CDR3 is TGTGCCATCTCACCACTTCCAGGGACCCCTTACGAGCAGTACTTC.

The genes are TRBV6-2 or TRBV6-3 and TRBJ2-1; D ambiguous. The J call is doubtful: the DNA matches TRBJ2-7 better. The CDR3 contains 14 residues. The germline gives CDR1 MNHEY, CDR2 SVGEGT. The CDR3 spells CASSYGFYSREQYF. The CDR3 nucleotides read TGTGCCAGCAGTTACGGGTTTTATAGCAGGGAGCAGTACTTC.

A remark on this clonotype: A much larger clone differs by one base, so this may be a read error. The chain has TRBV12-5 and TRBJ2-7; D is undetermined. Trimming pared 3 bases from V and 2 bases from J, leaving 14 bases between. This CDR3 region has 15 residues. Germline CDR1 and CDR2: LGHNT and FRNRAP. The DNA of the CDR3 is TGTGCTAGTGGTTTCCGGCCAGAGGCCCCCTACGAGCAGTACTTC. It codes for CASGFRPEAPYEQYF.

Turning to this clonotype: A read error may produce the germline difference seen at one junction end. The chain carries TRBV6-1 and TRBJ2-1; D may be TRBD2 (5 bases). The germline V gene encodes CDR1 MNHNS and CDR2 SASEGT. This CDR3 is 12 amino acids long. For the CDR3, the DNA is TGTGCCAGCATCAAGGGTAGCGATGAGCACTTCTTC. It codes for CASIKGSDEHFF.

The V and J genes are TRBV11-2 and TRBJ2-7; 10 nucleotides match TRBD2. The germline CDR1 and CDR2 sequences are SGHAT and FQNNGV. The V segment lost 4 bases and the J segment 4 bases; nucleotides outside the gene matches: 4. The length of the CDR3 is 14 residues. CDR3 protein: CASSYPSGSYEQYF. CDR3 nucleotide sequence: TGTGCCAGCAGCTATCCTAGCGGGAGTTACGAGCAGTACTTC.

CDR3: CAGTLVPRELFF. The DNA of the CDR3 is TGTGCCGGCACTTTGGTCCCCAGGGAGCTGTTTTTT. The chain is built from TRBV12-3 or TRBV12-4 and TRBJ2-2; no clear D. Deletions cut 11 bases from V and 9 bases from J, with 16 bases between. This CDR3 is built from 12 residues.

The table lists this clonotype with many counts. This chain links TRBV12-3 or TRBV12-4 with TRBJ1-1, with D possibly being TRBD1 (5 bases). The CDR3 is 15 amino acids. V lost 5 bases, J lost 4 bases, and 17 bases lay in between. The CDR3 reads CASSPRVGGITEAFF. The DNA for the CDR3 is TGTGCCAGCAGTCCTCGCGTGGGGGGTATCACTGAAGCTTTCTTT.

This chain uses TRBV11-2 with TRBJ2-5; perhaps TRBD2 as D (6 bases). V lost 2 bases and J 5 bases, leaving 15 bases between the germline ends. The length of the CDR3 is 15 residues. Germline V gene sequence: CDR1 SGHAT, CDR2 FQNNGV. The CDR3: CASSLKVAESETQYF. CDR3 bases: TGTGCCAGCAGCTTAAAAGTAGCGGAGTCGGAGACCCAGTACTTC.

Of note for this clonotype: The junction departs from germline at one end; a sequencing error may be responsible. The chain joins TRBV29-1 to TRBJ2-2; possibly TRBD2 for D (6 bases). CDR3 length equals 14 residues. From germline, CDR1 is SQVTM and CDR2 ANQGSEA. The CDR3 nucleotides are TGCAGCGTTCTCGGTCCGGGACCCACCGGGGGGCTGTTTTTT. The encoded protein is CSVLGPGPTGGLFF.